Sequencing of this T cell receptor (beta chain) was carried out in a study of multiple sclerosis patients with progressive multifocal leukoencephalopathy. The assay was run at survey level. Spiked into each PCR were synthetic inline TR CDR3 controls of all V-J pairings. Assay: immunoSEQ multiplex PCR; the TCRdb copy retains only in-frame clones and omits some. The sample records roughly 34,000 clones, roughly 87% being singletons. Note on this clone: Its specificity is unknown.

The germline V gene has CDR1 SNHLY and CDR2 FYNNEI. With V trimmed by 4 bases and J by 2 bases, 17 bases remained unmatched. The CDR3 extends over 20 amino acids. The time point here: time of PML onset. After about 16 to 60 months on natalizumab, the natalizumab-treated patients developed PML. Study-wide findings and caveats: Lower normalized Shannon entropy suggested reduced TRB diversity in most PML patients.

This material consisted of PBMCs, taken from a patient treated with natalizumab. The source of this sequence is a human donor with progressive multifocal leukoencephalopathy. The V call is TRBV2, the J call TRBJ2-3, with 11 positions matching TRBD2. CDR3 nucleotide sequence: TGTGCCAGCAGTGGAATCCCCCGTGTAGCGGGAGGGAAATACACAGATACGCAGTATTTT. Its protein is CASSGIPRVAGGKYTDTQYF.